Each of the 31 T cell receptor beta chains below was sequenced from the same sample in a study of cytomegalovirus exposure and HLA in healthy donors (TCRdb year 2017). Libraries came from the immunoSEQ multiplex PCR assay. The multiplex PCR relied on a mix of 60 forward primers for TCR Vbeta segments and 13 reverse primers for TCR Jbeta segments. The source is immuneACCESS, and TCRdb retained only in-frame sequences with V and J called. Part of the clones is not carried over; for the studies checked, unresolved V genes explain less than half of this, and the remainder is unexplained. For this sample the table gives tens of thousands of clones, of which around three quarters were detected only once. The ten largest clonotypes hold approximately 19% of the sample. Material for sequencing was PBMCs. Receptor source: an older woman in good health and CMV-seropositive.

The chain carries TRBV18 and TRBJ2-7, with 7 bases fitting TRBD1. CDR1 is KGHSH and CDR2 is LQKENI in the germline V gene. V was pared by 3 bases and J by 2 bases, with 4 bases of the junction left unmatched. The CDR3 contains 14 residues. The CDR3: CASSPGTDPYEQYF. The CDR3 DNA is TGTGCCAGCTCACCCGGGACAGACCCCTACGAGCAGTACTTC.

The V gene is TRBV28, the J gene TRBJ2-3, with TRBD2 matching over 7 bases. Germline V gene sequence: CDR1 MDHEN, CDR2 SYDVKM. With V trimmed by 6 bases and J by 4 bases, 16 bases remained unmatched. This CDR3 region has 17 residues. The CDR3 sequence is CASRPPPGRAGADTQYF. CDR3 nucleotide sequence: TGTGCCAGCAGACCGCCCCCAGGGCGGGCGGGGGCAGATACGCAGTATTTT.

This clone was counted between two and nine times. The genes are TRBV5-6 and TRBJ1-5, with 7 bases lining up with TRBD1. Trimming cost V 7 bases and J 0 bases; bases outside gene matches: 7. In germline, CDR1 is SGHDT, CDR2 YYEEEE. This CDR3 has 15 amino acids. The CDR3 reads CASSIQGYSNQPQHF. The CDR3 DNA follows: TGTGCCAGCTCGATACAGGGGTATAGCAATCAGCCCCAGCATTTT.

The chain recombines TRBV5-5 with TRBJ1-2; 8 positions match TRBD1. This CDR3 is 13 amino acids long. V trimming: 3 bases; J trimming: 4 bases; junction bases outside the gene matches: 2. Germline lookup yields CDR1 SGHKS and CDR2 YYEKEE (reference sequence). Here the CDR3 reads CASSSDRAYGYTF. DNA for the CDR3: TGTGCCAGCAGCTCGGACAGGGCCTATGGCTACACCTTC.

The chain combines TRBV4-2 with TRBJ1-1; tentatively, D is TRBD1 (6 bases). The V end was cut by 0 bases, the J end by 3 bases, with 17 bases between. The CDR3 is made up of 17 amino acids. Germline V gene sequence: CDR1 LGHNA, CDR2 YNFKEQ. CDR3 bases: TGTGCCAGCAGCCAAGATTGGTTGGAGCAGGGGTACACTGAAGCTTTCTTT. It translates to CASSQDWLEQGYTEAFF.

This chain connects TRBV30 to TRBJ1-1; no reliable D call. Trimming took 5 bases from V and 0 from J, leaving 7 bases between them. Germline V gene lookup returns CDR1 GTSNPN and CDR2 SVGIG (reference sequence). This CDR3 has 12 residues. The CDR3 reads CAWGRVNTEAFF. The CDR3 DNA sequence: TGTGCCTGGGGTCGGGTGAACACTGAAGCTTTCTTT.

The chain uses TRBV2 and TRBJ1-4, with a weak D call TRBD1 (6 bases). The V and J ends lost 6 bases and 3 bases respectively, with 14 bases between them. The CDR3 is 15 amino acids. CDR1 and CDR2 (germline): SNHLY, FYNNEI. Here the CDR3 reads CASSDQGKANEKLFF. The CDR3 DNA sequence: TGTGCCAGCAGCGACCAGGGGAAGGCTAATGAAAAACTGTTTTTT.

The J gene is TRBJ2-2, the V gene TRBV6-1; no definite D call. The CDR3 runs to 18 residues. Germline assignment: CDR1 MNHNS and CDR2 SASEGT. With 4 bases removed from V and 4 bases from J, the gap between germline ends came to 22 bases. CDR3 sequence reads: CASSGPLWAEKGTGELFF. The CDR3 DNA reads TGTGCCAGCAGTGGTCCTCTTTGGGCCGAGAAAGGCACCGGGGAGCTGTTTTTT.

This clone was counted only a few times. The CDR3 DNA reads TGTGCCAGTAGTATAGGGACAGGGCAAGTATTTCAGTACTTC. Its translation is CASSIGTGQVFQYF. This chain joins TRBV19 and TRBJ2-4, with 8 bases aligning to TRBD1. This CDR3 has 14 amino acids. V lost 1 base and J lost 11; bases outside the gene matches: 7. CDR1 and CDR2 from the germline V gene are LNHDA and SQIVND (reference sequence). The variable domain in full, with the rest retrieved from reference TRBV19 and TRBJ2-4, is DGGITQSPKYLFRKEGQNVTLSCEQNLNHDAMYWYRQDPGQGLRLIYYSQIVNDFQKGDIAEGYSVSREKKESFPLTVTSAQKNPTAFYLCASSIGTGQVFQYFGAGTRLSVL.

The chain uses TRBV7-2 and TRBJ1-2; 9 bases map to TRBD1. Germline-derived CDR1 and CDR2 are SGHTA and FQGNSA. V shed 1 base and J 5 bases; nucleotides not matched to a gene: 2. The CDR3 runs 14 residues. CDR3 sequence: CASSLETGGYGYTF. The CDR3 DNA is TGTGCCAGCAGCTTAGAGACAGGGGGGTATGGCTACACCTTC.

The gene calls are TRBV30 and TRBJ1-6, with D perhaps TRBD1 (6 bases). The CDR3 spans 13 residues. V dropped 5 bases and J dropped 3 bases, with 8 bases sitting between them. CDR1 GTSNPN and CDR2 SVGIG come from the germline V gene (reference sequence). CDR3 coding DNA: TGTGCCTGGGTGACAGGCTATAATTCACCCCTCCACTTT. Protein: CAWVTGYNSPLHF.

This clone was detected only once. V gene TRBV19 combines with J gene TRBJ2-7; TRBD2 matches 10 bases. CDR1 is LNHDA, CDR2 SQIVND, per germline (reference sequence). Unmatched junction bases numbered 5, after V lost 7 bases and J lost 2 bases. The CDR3 sequence is 14 residues long. The CDR3 coding sequence is TGTGCCAGTACTAGCGGGGGCCTTCCCTACGAGCAGTACTTC. Translated: CASTSGGLPYEQYF.

The CDR3 protein is CASSRGDVSSYNSPLHF. Here the CDR3 DNA reads TGTGCCAGCAGCCGGGGGGACGTGAGCTCCTATAATTCACCCCTCCACTTT. The chain uses TRBV7-9 and TRBJ1-6, with D perhaps TRBD1 (5 bases). Trimming took off 5 bases at V and 0 bases at J, with 14 bases between the two ends. CDR1 and CDR2 from the germline V gene are SEHNR and FQNEAQ (reference sequence). The CDR3 sequence is 17 residues long. The full variable domain, its missing parts supplied by reference TRBV7-9 and TRBJ1-6, is DTGVSQNPRHKITKRGQNVTFRCDPISEHNRLYWYRQTLGQGPEFLTYFQNEAQLEKSRLLSDRFSAERPKGSFSTLEIQRTEQGDSAMYLCASSRGDVSSYNSPLHFGNGTRLTVT.

This rearrangement joins TRBV6-6 to TRBJ1-2; D is undetermined. Germline loops: CDR1 MNHNY, CDR2 SVGAGI (reference sequence). The CDR3 runs to 16 residues. Trimming removed 0 bases from V and 3 bases from J, with 14 bases in between. DNA of the CDR3: TGTGCCAGCAGTTACTCGAATGCCATAAGCGACTATGGCTACACCTTC. It encodes CASSYSNAISDYGYTF.

The chain links TRBV7-2 to TRBJ2-5, with a tentative D call TRBD2 (7 bases). V lost 3 bases, J lost 5 bases, and 16 bases lay in between. This CDR3 is 15 amino acids long. Germline CDR1 and CDR2: SGHTA and FQGNSA. CDR3 DNA sequence: TGTGCCAGCAGCTTGTCCCTGGGGGGGGCGGAGACCCAGTACTTC. This sequence encodes CASSLSLGGAETQYF.

This clone was picked up one time. V usage is TRBV6-5 and J usage is TRBJ1-2; D is unresolved. Trimming shortened V by 5 bases and J by 0 bases, and 7 bases separated the two germline ends. CDR1 and CDR2 (germline): MNHEY, SVGAGI. The CDR3 runs to 13 residues. CDR3 DNA sequence: TGTGCCAGCAGTAGGCAGGCTAACTATGGCTACACCTTC. It codes for CASSRQANYGYTF.

V usage is TRBV29-1 and J usage is TRBJ2-5; weak D call: TRBD2 (5 bases). V gave up 5 bases and J gave up 4 bases, with 14 bases separating them. This CDR3 contains 13 residues. Germline values: CDR1 SQVTM, CDR2 ANQGSEA. The CDR3 here is CSVPPGDGETQYF. The CDR3 coding sequence is TGCAGCGTTCCCCCCGGGGATGGAGAGACCCAGTACTTC.

This rearrangement joins TRBV4-1 to TRBJ2-7; 8 positions agree with TRBD1. The germline CDR1 and CDR2 sequences are MGHRA and YSYEKL. The trim removed 0 bases at V and 4 bases at J, leaving 5 bases unmatched. The CDR3 sequence is 15 residues long. The CDR3 bases are TGCGCCAGCAGCCAAGATGGACAGGGATCGTACGAGCAGTACTTC. Amino acids: CASSQDGQGSYEQYF.

The chain is built from TRBV25-1 and TRBJ2-1; TRBD1 aligns across 9 bases. CDR1 and CDR2 (germline): MGHDK, SYGVNS. This CDR3 contains 17 residues. The junction had 6 bases not matched to a gene; V was cut back by 3 bases and J by 0 bases. The CDR3 sequence: CASSDPGTGLSYNEQFF. CDR3 DNA: TGTGCCAGCAGTGACCCCGGGACAGGGCTCTCCTACAATGAGCAGTTCTTC.

This chain links TRBV2 with TRBJ1-1, with TRBD1 matching 8 bases. V trimming: 5 bases; J trimming: 9 bases; junction bases outside the gene matches: 5. The CDR3 covers 12 residues. Germline CDR1 SNHLY, CDR2 FYNNEI. CDR3 in DNA: TGTGCCAGCAGTTTCGGACAGGGCCAAGCTTTCTTT. As protein: CASSFGQGQAFF.

In regard to this clone: One end of the junction fails to match germline, which may point to a read error. The same CDR3 arises from other DNA sequences in this sample as well. This sequence joins TRBV19 and TRBJ1-1; D is uncertain. Germline-derived CDR1 and CDR2 are LNHDA and SQIVND (reference sequence). This CDR3 has 14 residues. The CDR3 region has the DNA TGTGCCAGTATGGAGTTTAGTGTGAACACTGAGGCTTTCTTT. Protein sequence: CASMEFSVNTEAFF.

V and J are TRBV14 and TRBJ1-1, with no clear D. With 2 bases removed from V and 3 bases from J, the gap between germline ends came to 16 bases. Looked up from germline, CDR1 is SGHDN and CDR2 is FVKESK. This CDR3 spans 16 amino acids. The CDR3 region has the DNA TGTGCCAGCAGCCAAAAGAGTTGGTATTACGACACTGAAGCTTTCTTT. This encodes CASSQKSWYYDTEAFF.

The CDR3 sequence: CASSQEGAGYNEQFF. CDR3 nucleotide sequence: TGTGCCAGCAGCCAAGAGGGAGCGGGCTACAATGAGCAGTTCTTC. V is TRBV4-2 and J is TRBJ2-1, with a tentative D call TRBD2 (6 bases). Per the germline V gene, CDR1 is LGHNA and CDR2 is YNFKEQ. Trimming pared 0 bases from V and 3 bases from J, leaving 9 bases between. The CDR3 spans 15 residues.

The J gene is TRBJ2-3, the V gene TRBV15; 10 nucleotides line up with TRBD1. CDR1 is LNHNV, CDR2 YYDKDF, per germline (reference sequence). The CDR3 is made up of 15 amino acids. The V gene end was trimmed by 3 bases and the J gene end by 3 bases; junction bases not matched to a gene: 3. CDR3 in amino acids: CATSRTGQGTDTQYF. The DNA for the CDR3 is TGTGCCACCAGCAGGACGGGACAGGGGACAGATACGCAGTATTTT.

This chain connects TRBV10-3 to TRBJ2-1; D not certain. There are 12 residues in the CDR3. V was trimmed by 2 bases and J by 5 bases, leaving 4 bases between them. Germline CDR1 is ENHRY and CDR2 is SYGVKD. The CDR3 sequence is CAISEDNNEQFF. CDR3 sequence (DNA): TGTGCCATCAGTGAGGACAACAATGAGCAGTTCTTC.

The CDR3 DNA reads as TGTGCCAGTAACCCAACGGGGAAGGGCACCAAGAACTATGGCTACACCTTC. It is translated as CASNPTGKGTKNYGYTF. This chain connects TRBV19 to TRBJ1-2; D remains ambiguous. The CDR3 covers 17 residues. Looked up from germline, CDR1 is LNHDA and CDR2 is SQIVND (reference sequence). V was cut by 7 bases and J by 2 bases, with 23 bases left in between.

This clone was counted only a few times. The junction differs from germline at one of its ends, possibly a read error. The V and J genes are TRBV10-3 and TRBJ2-7; 11 nucleotides match TRBD2. The CDR3 sequence is 16 residues long. From germline, CDR1 is ENHRY and CDR2 SYGVKD. The CDR3 spells CASSLFPSTSGVEQYF. The CDR3 region has the DNA TGTGCCAGCAGTCTATTCCCGTCGACTAGCGGGGTCGAGCAGTACTTC.

This chain connects TRBV9 to TRBJ2-7; TRBD1 aligns across 9 bases. Looked up from germline, CDR1 is SGDLS and CDR2 is YYNGEE. The CDR3 runs 19 residues. The trim removed 3 bases at V and 1 base at J, leaving 17 bases unmatched. CDR3 DNA: TGTGCCAGCAGCGCTGGGACAGGGCTTAACTTACGTTTTTCCTACGAGCAGTACTTC. It translates to CASSAGTGLNLRFSYEQYF.

The chain recombines TRBV12-5 with TRBJ2-7, with 8 bases matching TRBD1. CDR1 LGHNT and CDR2 FRNRAP come from the germline V gene. The CDR3 totals 14 residues. V lost 5 bases, J lost 1 base, and 4 bases stayed unmatched. CDR3 protein: CASGLQGVSYEQYF. DNA for the CDR3: TGTGCTAGTGGTCTACAGGGGGTTTCCTACGAGCAGTACTTC.

This clone was counted only a few times. The DNA for the CDR3 is TGCGCCAGCAGCCAAGATGCAGGGGGGCAGCCCCAGCATTTT. Amino acid sequence: CASSQDAGGQPQHF. J is TRBJ1-5 and V is TRBV4-1, with 7 bases fitting TRBD1. Losses at the gene ends were 0 bases for V and 7 bases for J; bases not matched to a gene: 3. The CDR3 spans 14 residues. Germline V CDR1 and CDR2: MGHRA, YSYEKL.

The gene calls are TRBV6-1 and TRBJ2-4; 9 bases agree with TRBD1. The germline CDR1 and CDR2 sequences are MNHNS and SASEGT. Germline trimming cut 3 bases from V and 7 bases from J; bases unmatched to any gene: 13. The CDR3 consists of 17 residues. Here the CDR3 reads CASSDPGQGAEENIQYF. In DNA form, the CDR3 reads TGTGCCAGCAGTGACCCGGGACAGGGAGCCGAGGAGAACATTCAGTACTTC.